The 18 T cell receptor beta chains below all came from one sample that was sequenced in a study of blood T cell repertoires in COVID-19. Only in-frame clones appear in the TCRdb table, and some are missing; sequencing was by immunoSEQ multiplex PCR. This sample carries approximately 350,000 clones, roughly 87% of them seen once, and the ten largest clones take around 3%. The specimen was PBMCs or T cells enriched from blood (not recorded which). The receptors come from a woman in her twenties or thirties who had recovered from COVID-19.

CDR3 sequence: CASSQSGTGYAEQYF. The CDR3 region has the DNA TGTGCCAGCAGCCAATCCGGGACAGGGTACGCCGAGCAGTACTTC. The genes are TRBV14 and TRBJ2-7; TRBD1 matches 9 bases. Losses at the gene ends were 2 bases for V and 6 bases for J; bases not matched to a gene: 8. Germline V gene data show CDR1 as SGHDN and CDR2 as FVKESK. This CDR3 region has 15 residues. Supplemented by reference TRBV14 and TRBJ2-7, the full variable domain reads EAGVTQFPSHSVIEKGQTVTLRCDPISGHDNLYWYRRVMGKEIKFLLHFVKESKQDESGMPNNRFLAERTGGTYSTLKVQPAELEDSGVYFCASSQSGTGYAEQYFGPGTRLTVT.

V usage is TRBV9 and J usage is TRBJ2-7; TRBD2 aligns across 7 bases. Germline V gene lookup returns CDR1 SGDLS and CDR2 YYNGEE. The CDR3 contains 11 residues. V was clipped by 7 bases and J by 5 bases; unmatched bases: 3. CDR3 region: CASGRDHEQYF. CDR3 bases: TGTGCCAGCGGGAGGGACCACGAGCAGTACTTC.

In nucleotides, the CDR3 is TGTGCCAGCAGCTTGGCCCGGGACAGCTTCCAAGAGACCCAGTACTTC. Its translation is CASSLARDSFQETQYF. The chain has TRBV5-4 and TRBJ2-5; TRBD1 matches 7 bases. J was trimmed by 1 base and V by 0 bases; bases with no gene match: 6. Germline V gene data show CDR1 as SGHNT and CDR2 as YYREEE (reference sequence). The CDR3 has 16 residues.

This chain links TRBV19 with TRBJ1-5, with 9 bases that match TRBD1. Looked up from germline, CDR1 is LNHDA and CDR2 is SQIVND (reference sequence). V lost 8 bases and J lost 0; bases outside the gene matches: 8. The CDR3 loop spans 16 amino acids. The CDR3, as DNA: TGTGCCAGTCACCCGGGACAGGGATATAGCAATCAGCCCCAGCATTTT. Translation gives CASHPGQGYSNQPQHF.

V gene TRBV27 combines with J gene TRBJ2-7; TRBD1 matches 8 bases. Trimming at V came to 5 bases and at J to 7 bases, leaving 7 bases not matched to a gene. This CDR3 contains 13 residues. Germline assignment: CDR1 MNHEY and CDR2 SMNVEV (reference sequence). The CDR3 loop reads CASSADRVGEQYF. The CDR3 coding sequence is TGTGCCAGCAGTGCGGACAGGGTAGGGGAGCAGTACTTC.

This clone was recorded a few times. This chain uses TRBV15 with TRBJ1-2; D gene unclear. The CDR3 loop spans 14 amino acids. Germline-derived CDR1 and CDR2 are LNHNV and YYDKDF (reference sequence). Trimming left V 0 bases short and J 4 bases short, with 9 bases between. The chain's CDR3 is CATSRDTEGYGYTF. The DNA for the CDR3 is TGTGCCACCAGCAGAGATACCGAGGGCTATGGCTACACCTTC.

This clone was picked up a small number of times. This chain joins TRBV7-8 and TRBJ2-1; 7 bases align to TRBD1. V lost 5 bases, J lost 3 bases, and 7 bases stayed unmatched. The germline V gene has CDR1 SGHVS and CDR2 FQNEAQ. CDR3 size: 15 residues. CDR3: CASSADQGDYNEQFF. In DNA, the CDR3 is TGTGCCAGCAGCGCAGACCAGGGGGACTACAATGAGCAGTTCTTC.

This clone came up once. V gene TRBV12-3 or TRBV12-4 combines with J gene TRBJ2-1; the D gene is possibly TRBD2 (6 bases). Trimming removed 8 bases from V and 7 bases from J, with 15 bases in between. The CDR3 has 13 amino acids. The CDR3 DNA reads as TGTGCCAGCCTGTCGGGAGTGGCAAATGAGCAGTTCTTC. Protein sequence: CASLSGVANEQFF.

The V and J genes are TRBV6-6 and TRBJ2-3, with D perhaps TRBD1 (5 bases). Germline CDR1 reads MNHNY; CDR2 reads SVGAGI (reference sequence). This CDR3 region has 14 residues. Trimming cost V 7 bases and J 2 bases, with 13 bases left between them. The DNA for the CDR3 is TGTGCCAGCACCCCACAGGCCCCCACAGATACGCAGTATTTT. This codes for CASTPQAPTDTQYF.

The chain is built from TRBV19 and TRBJ2-1; possibly TRBD2 for D (6 bases). V was trimmed by 5 bases and J by 3 bases, leaving 11 bases between them. CDR1 is LNHDA and CDR2 is SQIVND in the germline V gene (reference sequence). This CDR3 contains 14 residues. For the CDR3, the DNA is TGTGCCAGTAGTCTTGCGGGGATCTACAATGAGCAGTTCTTC. Translating it yields CASSLAGIYNEQFF.

This chain links TRBV11-1 with TRBJ1-2; D call uncertain. CDR1 is SGHAT, CDR2 FQDESV, per germline (reference sequence). The CDR3 has 14 amino acids. The ends were cut back, 1 base at V and 7 bases at J, with 13 bases in the middle. CDR3 DNA sequence: TGTGCCAGCAGCTTAGTACACGCAGAGCGTGGCTACACCTTC. It specifies CASSLVHAERGYTF.

The chain uses TRBV5-4 and TRBJ2-2; 7 bases map to TRBD2. Germline lookup yields CDR1 SGHNT and CDR2 YYREEE (reference sequence). J was trimmed by 1 base and V by 1 base; bases with no gene match: 1. This CDR3 contains 15 residues. The CDR3 DNA reads as TGTGCCAGCAGCTTGTCTAGCGGGAACACCGGGGAGCTGTTTTTT. Amino acids: CASSLSSGNTGELFF.

The CDR3 region is CASSPNWRGGQETQYF. CDR3 coding DNA: TGTGCCAGCAGCCCTAACTGGCGGGGGGGCCAAGAGACCCAGTACTTC. This sequence joins TRBV5-4 and TRBJ2-5; 9 bases line up with TRBD2. The CDR3 has 16 residues. The ends lost 4 bases at V and 1 base at J; junction bases unmatched: 8. Germline lookup yields CDR1 SGHNT and CDR2 YYREEE (reference sequence).

The chain couples TRBV21-1 to TRBJ1-1. TRBV21-1 is a documented pseudogene. The CDR3 is made up of 14 amino acids. CDR3 sequence (DNA): TGTGCCAGCAGCAAAGTGATTCCGGTACCCGAAGCTTTCTTT. It is translated as CASSKVIPVPEAFF.

This clone was detected only a few times. V gene TRBV18 combines with J gene TRBJ1-5; a weak D match, TRBD1 (5 bases). Germline V CDR1 and CDR2: KGHSH, LQKENI. The V gene lost 3 bases and the J gene lost 5 bases, with 8 bases spanning the gap. The CDR3 covers 13 residues. In DNA, the CDR3 is TGTGCCAGCTCACCCCGGGGGGATCAGCCCCAGCATTTT. Protein: CASSPRGDQPQHF.

The J gene is TRBJ2-3, the V gene TRBV5-1; D remains ambiguous. V lost 6 bases, J lost 0 bases, and 11 bases lay in between. Germline V lookup: CDR1 SGHRS, CDR2 YFSETQ. The CDR3 has 14 amino acids. CDR3 sequence reads: CASTPGTSTDTQYF. The CDR3 DNA sequence: TGCGCCAGCACCCCCGGTACTAGCACAGATACGCAGTATTTT.

The chain links TRBV4-1 to TRBJ2-7; possibly TRBD2 for D (5 bases). Trimming took 3 bases from V and 4 from J, leaving 13 bases between them. The CDR3 loop spans 14 amino acids. Germline V gene sequence: CDR1 MGHRA, CDR2 YSYEKL. In nucleotides, the CDR3 is TGCGCCAGCAGCCAGGGAGATTTTCGGTACGAGCAGTACTTC. Translating gives CASSQGDFRYEQYF.

The count of this clone is one. DNA for the CDR3: TGTGCCAGCAGCTACAGGGGGGGTCATGAAAAACTGTTTTTT. This translates into CASSYRGGHEKLFF. V is TRBV6-5 and J is TRBJ1-4; TRBD1 matches 8 bases. V lost 6 bases to trimming and J lost 6 bases; unmatched junction nucleotides: 6. The germline V gene has CDR1 MNHEY and CDR2 SVGAGI. The CDR3 consists of 14 residues.